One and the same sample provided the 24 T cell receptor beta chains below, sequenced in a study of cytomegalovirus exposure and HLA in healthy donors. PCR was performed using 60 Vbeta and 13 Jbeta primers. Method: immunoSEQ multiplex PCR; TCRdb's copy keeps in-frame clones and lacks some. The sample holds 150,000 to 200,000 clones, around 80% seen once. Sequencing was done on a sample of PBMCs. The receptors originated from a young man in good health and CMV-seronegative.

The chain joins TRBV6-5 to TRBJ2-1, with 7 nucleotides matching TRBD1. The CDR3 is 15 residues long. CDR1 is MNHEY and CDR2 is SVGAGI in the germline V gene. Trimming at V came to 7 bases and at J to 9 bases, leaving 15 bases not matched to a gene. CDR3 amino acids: CASTSGTERPTEQFF. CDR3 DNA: TGTGCCAGCACCTCAGGGACAGAGAGGCCTACTGAGCAGTTCTTC.

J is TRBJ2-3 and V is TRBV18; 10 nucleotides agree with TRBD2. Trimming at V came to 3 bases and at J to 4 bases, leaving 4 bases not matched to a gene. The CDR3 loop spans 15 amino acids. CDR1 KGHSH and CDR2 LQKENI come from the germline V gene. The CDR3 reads CASSPSGRAPDTQYF. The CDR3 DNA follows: TGTGCCAGCTCACCCAGCGGGAGGGCCCCAGATACGCAGTATTTT.

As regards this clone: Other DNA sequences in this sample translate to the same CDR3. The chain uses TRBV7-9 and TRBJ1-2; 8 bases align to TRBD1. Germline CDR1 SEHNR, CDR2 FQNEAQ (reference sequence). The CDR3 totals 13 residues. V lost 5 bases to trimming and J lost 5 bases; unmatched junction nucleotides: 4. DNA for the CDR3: TGTGCCAGCAGCCCAACAGGGGGATATGGCTACACCTTC. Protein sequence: CASSPTGGYGYTF.

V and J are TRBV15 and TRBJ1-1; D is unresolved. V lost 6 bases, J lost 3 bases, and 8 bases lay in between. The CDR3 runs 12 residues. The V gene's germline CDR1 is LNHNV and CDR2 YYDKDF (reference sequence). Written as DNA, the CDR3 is TGTGCCACCAGTTTGCGAGACACTGAAGCTTTCTTT. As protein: CATSLRDTEAFF.

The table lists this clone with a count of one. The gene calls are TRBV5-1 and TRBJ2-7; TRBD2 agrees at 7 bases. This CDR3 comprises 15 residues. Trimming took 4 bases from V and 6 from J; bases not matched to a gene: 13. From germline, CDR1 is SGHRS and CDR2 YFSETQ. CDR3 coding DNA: TGCGCCAGCAGCCAACTCCGGGAGCCGGGGGGCGAGCAGTACTTC. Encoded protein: CASSQLREPGGEQYF.

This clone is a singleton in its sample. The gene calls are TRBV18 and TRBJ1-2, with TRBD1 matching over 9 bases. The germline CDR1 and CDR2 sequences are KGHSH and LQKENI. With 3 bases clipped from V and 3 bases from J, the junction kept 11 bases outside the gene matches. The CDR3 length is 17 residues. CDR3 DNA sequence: TGTGCCAGCTCACCCGTCCCGGGACAGGGTTCGCACTATGGCTACACCTTC. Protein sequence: CASSPVPGQGSHYGYTF.

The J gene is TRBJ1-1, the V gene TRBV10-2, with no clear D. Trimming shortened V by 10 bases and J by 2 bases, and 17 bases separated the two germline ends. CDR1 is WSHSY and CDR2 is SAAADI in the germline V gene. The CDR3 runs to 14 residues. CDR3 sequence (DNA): TGCGCCACCAAGGACTTATCTCTCAACACTGAAGCTTTCTTT. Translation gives CATKDLSLNTEAFF.

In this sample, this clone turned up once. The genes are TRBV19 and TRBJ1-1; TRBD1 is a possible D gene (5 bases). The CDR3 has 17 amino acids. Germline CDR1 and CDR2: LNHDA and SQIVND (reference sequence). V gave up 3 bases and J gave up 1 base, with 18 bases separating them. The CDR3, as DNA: TGTGCCAGTAGTATTGCAGGGCCCCCCTTTACGAACACTGAAGCTTTCTTT. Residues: CASSIAGPPFTNTEAFF. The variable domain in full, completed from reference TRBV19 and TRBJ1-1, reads DGGITQSPKYLFRKEGQNVTLSCEQNLNHDAMYWYRQDPGQGLRLIYYSQIVNDFQKGDIAEGYSVSREKKESFPLTVTSAQKNPTAFYLCASSIAGPPFTNTEAFFGQGTRLTVV.

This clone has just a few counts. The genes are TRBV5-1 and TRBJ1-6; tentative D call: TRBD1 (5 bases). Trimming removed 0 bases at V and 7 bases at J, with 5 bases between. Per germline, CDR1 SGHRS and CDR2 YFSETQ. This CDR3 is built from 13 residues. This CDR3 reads CASSLEGNSPLHF. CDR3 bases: TGCGCCAGCAGCTTGGAGGGGAATTCACCCCTCCACTTT.

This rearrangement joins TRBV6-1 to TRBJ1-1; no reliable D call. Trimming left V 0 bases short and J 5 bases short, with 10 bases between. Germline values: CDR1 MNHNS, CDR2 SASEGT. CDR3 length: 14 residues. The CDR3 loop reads CASSEAGGSTEAFF. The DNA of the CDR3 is TGTGCCAGCAGTGAAGCGGGCGGGTCTACTGAAGCTTTCTTT.

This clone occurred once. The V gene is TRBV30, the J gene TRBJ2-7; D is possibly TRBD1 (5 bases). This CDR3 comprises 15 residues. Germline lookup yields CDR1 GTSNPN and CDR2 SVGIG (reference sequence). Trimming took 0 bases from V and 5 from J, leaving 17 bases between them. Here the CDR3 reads CAWSVRTGSGHEQYF. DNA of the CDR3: TGTGCCTGGAGTGTACGAACAGGTTCGGGCCACGAGCAGTACTTC.

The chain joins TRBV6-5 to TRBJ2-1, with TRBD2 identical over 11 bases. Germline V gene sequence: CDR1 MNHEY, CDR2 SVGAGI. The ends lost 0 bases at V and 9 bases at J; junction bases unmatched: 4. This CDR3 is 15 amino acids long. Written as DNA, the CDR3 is TGTGCCAGCAGTTACTCGACTAGCGGGGCGGGTGAGCAGTTCTTC. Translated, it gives CASSYSTSGAGEQFF.

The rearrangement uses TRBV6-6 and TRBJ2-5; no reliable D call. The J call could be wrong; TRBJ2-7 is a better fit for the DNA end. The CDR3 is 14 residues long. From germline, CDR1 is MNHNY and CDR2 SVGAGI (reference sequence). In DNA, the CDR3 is TGTGCCAGCAGGGGTGGAGTGGCGGCGTACGAGCAGTACTTC. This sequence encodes CASRGGVAAYEQYF.

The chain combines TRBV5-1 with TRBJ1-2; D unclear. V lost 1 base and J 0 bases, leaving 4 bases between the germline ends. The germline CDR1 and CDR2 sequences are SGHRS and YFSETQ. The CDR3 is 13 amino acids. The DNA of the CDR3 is TGCGCCAGCAGCTTGTATTCTAACTATGGCTACACCTTC. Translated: CASSLYSNYGYTF.

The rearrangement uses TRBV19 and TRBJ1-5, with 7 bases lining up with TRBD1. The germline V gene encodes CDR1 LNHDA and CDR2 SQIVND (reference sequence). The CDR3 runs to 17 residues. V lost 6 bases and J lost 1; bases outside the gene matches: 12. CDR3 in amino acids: CASSPKQGFASNQPQHF. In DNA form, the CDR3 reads TGTGCCAGTAGCCCTAAACAGGGGTTCGCGAGCAATCAGCCCCAGCATTTT. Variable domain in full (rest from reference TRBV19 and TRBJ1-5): DGGITQSPKYLFRKEGQNVTLSCEQNLNHDAMYWYRQDPGQGLRLIYYSQIVNDFQKGDIAEGYSVSREKKESFPLTVTSAQKNPTAFYLCASSPKQGFASNQPQHFGDGTRLSIL.

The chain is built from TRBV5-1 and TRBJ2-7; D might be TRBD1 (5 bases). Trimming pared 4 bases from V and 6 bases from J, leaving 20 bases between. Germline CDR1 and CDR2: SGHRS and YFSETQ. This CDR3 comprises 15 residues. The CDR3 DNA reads TGCGCCAGCAGCCTGGGGCAATCCCAGGGAACCGAGCAGTACTTC. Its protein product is CASSLGQSQGTEQYF.

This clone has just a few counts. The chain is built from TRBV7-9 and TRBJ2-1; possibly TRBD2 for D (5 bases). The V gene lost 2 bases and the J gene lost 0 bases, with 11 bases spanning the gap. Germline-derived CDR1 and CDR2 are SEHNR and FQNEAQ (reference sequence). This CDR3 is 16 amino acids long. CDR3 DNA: TGTGCCAGCAGCTTAATCGGGAAGAGCTCCTACAATGAGCAGTTCTTC. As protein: CASSLIGKSSYNEQFF.

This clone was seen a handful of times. DNA of the CDR3: TGTGCCTGGAGTCCCCTCGGGGGGGAAGCTTTCTTT. This gives the protein CAWSPLGGEAFF. This chain connects TRBV30 to TRBJ1-1, with D perhaps matching TRBD1 (5 bases). Germline CDR1 reads GTSNPN; CDR2 reads SVGIG (reference sequence). V lost 2 bases and J lost 8, with 12 bases in between. CDR3 size: 12 residues. Filled out from reference TRBV30 and TRBJ1-1, the complete variable domain reads SQTIHQWPATLVQPVGSPLSLECTVEGTSNPNLYWYRQAAGRGLQLLFYSVGIGQISSEVPQNLSASRPQDRQFILSSKKLLLSDSGFYLCAWSPLGGEAFFGQGTRLTVV.

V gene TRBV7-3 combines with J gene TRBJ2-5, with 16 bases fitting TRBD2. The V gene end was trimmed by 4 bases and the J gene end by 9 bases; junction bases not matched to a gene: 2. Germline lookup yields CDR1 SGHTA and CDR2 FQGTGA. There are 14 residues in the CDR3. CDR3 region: CASSSGLAGGAQYF. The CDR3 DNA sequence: TGTGCCAGCAGCTCGGGACTAGCGGGGGGGGCCCAGTACTTC.

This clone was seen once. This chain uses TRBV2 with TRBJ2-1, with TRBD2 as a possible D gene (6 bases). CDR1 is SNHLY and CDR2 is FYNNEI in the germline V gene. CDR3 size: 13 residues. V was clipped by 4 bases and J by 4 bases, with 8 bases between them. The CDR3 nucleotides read TGTGCCAGCAGTGGACTAGAATACAATGAGCAGTTCTTC. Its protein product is CASSGLEYNEQFF.

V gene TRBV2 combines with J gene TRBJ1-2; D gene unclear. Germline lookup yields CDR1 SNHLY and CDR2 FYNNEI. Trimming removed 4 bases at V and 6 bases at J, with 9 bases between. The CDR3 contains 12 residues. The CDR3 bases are TGTGCCAGCAGTGTAGTCCCGGATGGCTACACCTTC. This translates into CASSVVPDGYTF.

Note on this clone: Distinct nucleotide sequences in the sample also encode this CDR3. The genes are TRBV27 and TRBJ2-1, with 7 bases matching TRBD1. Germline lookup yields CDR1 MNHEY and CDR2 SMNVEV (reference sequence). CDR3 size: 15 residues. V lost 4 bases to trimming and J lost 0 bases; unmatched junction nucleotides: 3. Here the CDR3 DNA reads TGTGCCAGCAGTTCGGACAGGAGCTCCTACAATGAGCAGTTCTTC. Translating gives CASSSDRSSYNEQFF.

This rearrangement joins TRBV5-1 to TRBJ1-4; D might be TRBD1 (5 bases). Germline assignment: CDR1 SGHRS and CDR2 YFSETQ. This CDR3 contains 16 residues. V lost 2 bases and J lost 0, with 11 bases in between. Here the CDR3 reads CASSLPRGATNEKLFF. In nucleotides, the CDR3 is TGCGCCAGCAGCTTACCCCGGGGGGCAACTAATGAAAAACTGTTTTTT.

The CDR3 sequence is CASSKQGPNEKLFF. For the CDR3, the DNA is TGTGCCAGTAGCAAACAGGGCCCTAATGAAAAACTGTTTTTT. This chain connects TRBV19 to TRBJ1-4, with D perhaps matching TRBD1 (6 bases). V lost 6 bases, J lost 3 bases, and 11 bases lay in between. Germline V CDR1 and CDR2: LNHDA, SQIVND (reference sequence). This CDR3 spans 14 amino acids.